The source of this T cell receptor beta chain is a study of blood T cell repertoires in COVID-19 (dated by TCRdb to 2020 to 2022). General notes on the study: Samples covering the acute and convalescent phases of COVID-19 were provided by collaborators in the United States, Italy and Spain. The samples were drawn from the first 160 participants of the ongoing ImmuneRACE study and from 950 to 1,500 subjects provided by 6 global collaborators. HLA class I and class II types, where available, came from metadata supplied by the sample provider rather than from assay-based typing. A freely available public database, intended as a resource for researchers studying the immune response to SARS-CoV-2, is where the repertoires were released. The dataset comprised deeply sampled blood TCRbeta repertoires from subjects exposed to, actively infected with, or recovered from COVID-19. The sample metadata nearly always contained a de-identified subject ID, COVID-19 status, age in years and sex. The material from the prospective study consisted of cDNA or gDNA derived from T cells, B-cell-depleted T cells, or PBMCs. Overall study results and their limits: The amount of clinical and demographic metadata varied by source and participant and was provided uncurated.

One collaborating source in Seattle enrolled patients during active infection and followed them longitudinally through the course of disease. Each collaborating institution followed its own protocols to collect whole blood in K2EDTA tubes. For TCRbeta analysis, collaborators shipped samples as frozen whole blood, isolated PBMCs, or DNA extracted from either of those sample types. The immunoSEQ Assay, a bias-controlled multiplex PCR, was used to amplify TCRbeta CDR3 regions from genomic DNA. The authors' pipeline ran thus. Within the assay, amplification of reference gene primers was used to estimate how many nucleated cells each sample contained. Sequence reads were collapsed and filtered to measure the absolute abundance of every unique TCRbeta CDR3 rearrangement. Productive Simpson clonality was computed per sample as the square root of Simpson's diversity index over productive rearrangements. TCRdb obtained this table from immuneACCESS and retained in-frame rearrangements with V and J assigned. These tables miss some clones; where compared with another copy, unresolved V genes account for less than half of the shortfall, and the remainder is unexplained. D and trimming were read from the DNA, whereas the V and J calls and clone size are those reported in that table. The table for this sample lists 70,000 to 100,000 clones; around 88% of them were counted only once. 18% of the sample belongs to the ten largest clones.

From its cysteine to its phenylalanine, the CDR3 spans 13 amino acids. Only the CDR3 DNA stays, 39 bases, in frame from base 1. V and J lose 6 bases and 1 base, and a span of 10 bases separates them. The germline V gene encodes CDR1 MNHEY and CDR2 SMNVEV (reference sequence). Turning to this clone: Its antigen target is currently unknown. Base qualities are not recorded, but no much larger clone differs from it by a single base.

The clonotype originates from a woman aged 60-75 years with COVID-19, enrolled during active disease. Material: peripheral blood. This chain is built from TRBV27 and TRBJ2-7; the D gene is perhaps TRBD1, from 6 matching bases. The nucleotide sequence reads TGTGCCAGCAGCACCGGGACATCCTACGAGCAGTACTTC. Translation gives CASSTGTSYEQYF.